These 13 T cell receptor beta chains were sequenced from one sample in a study of cytomegalovirus exposure and HLA in healthy donors. Primers for the PCR totalled 60 Vbeta and 13 Jbeta. Sequencing used immunoSEQ multiplex PCR; TCRdb keeps in-frame clones, though not all of them. The data include 200,000 or so clones; the top ten clones carry 1.1%. Sequencing was performed on PBMCs. The receptors come from a girl aged 2 to 9 in good health and CMV-seropositive.

The V and J genes are TRBV5-6 and TRBJ1-1, with 10 positions matching TRBD1. CDR3 length: 14 amino acids. J lost 6 bases, V lost 3 bases, and 5 bases had no gene match. Germline-derived CDR1 and CDR2 are SGHDT and YYEEEE. In nucleotides, the CDR3 is TGTGCCAGCAGCTGGGACAGGGGATTCGCTGAAGCTTTCTTT. It codes for CASSWDRGFAEAFF.

The V and J genes are TRBV11-1 and TRBJ2-1; possible D gene TRBD1, 5 bases. V gave up 2 bases and J gave up 5 bases, with 7 bases separating them. Germline CDR1 reads SGHAT; CDR2 reads FQDESV (reference sequence). The CDR3 is 13 residues long. Here the CDR3 reads CASSLFRDNEQFF. The CDR3 nucleotides are TGTGCCAGCAGCTTATTCAGGGACAATGAGCAGTTCTTC.

The rearrangement links TRBV4-1 to TRBJ2-7, with 10 bases fitting TRBD1. This CDR3 spans 17 amino acids. Germline trimming cut 0 bases from V and 4 bases from J; bases unmatched to any gene: 9. Per germline, CDR1 MGHRA and CDR2 YSYEKL. CDR3 residues: CASSQDTPGQGEYEQYF. Written as DNA, the CDR3 is TGCGCCAGCAGCCAAGATACCCCCGGACAGGGGGAATACGAGCAGTACTTC.

This chain connects TRBV12-5 to TRBJ2-7; D perhaps matches TRBD1 (5 bases). Germline assignment: CDR1 LGHNT and CDR2 FRNRAP. The CDR3 contains 13 residues. Trimming took off 6 bases at V and 6 bases at J, with 15 bases between the two ends. The CDR3 region is CASGPSSGSEQYF. For the CDR3, the DNA is TGTGCTAGTGGACCCTCCTCAGGGTCCGAGCAGTACTTC. Supplemented by reference TRBV12-5 and TRBJ2-7, the full variable domain reads DARVTQTPRHKVTEMGQEVTMRCQPILGHNTVFWYRQTMMQGLELLAYFRNRAPLDDSGMPKDRFSAEMPDATLATLKIQPSEPRDSAVYFCASGPSSGSEQYFGPGTRLTVT.

V is TRBV15 and J is TRBJ2-3, with 7 bases identical to TRBD2. Germline values: CDR1 LNHNV, CDR2 YYDKDF (reference sequence). The length of the CDR3 is 17 residues. Germline trimming cut 9 bases from V and 0 bases from J; bases unmatched to any gene: 15. The CDR3 DNA reads TGTGCCACACTCCTAGTGGGAGGGCTTTCTAGCACAGATACGCAGTATTTT. This gives the protein CATLLVGGLSSTDTQYF.

This chain connects TRBV7-3 to TRBJ1-2, with D unresolved. Germline CDR1 and CDR2: SGHTA and FQGTGA. Trimming pared 2 bases from V and 5 bases from J, leaving 9 bases between. The CDR3 has 13 amino acids. DNA for the CDR3: TGTGCCAGCAGCTTAGAAGCCGGGTATGGCTACACCTTC. This gives the protein CASSLEAGYGYTF.

Comments on this clone: Other nucleotide sequences from this sample produce the same CDR3. The chain combines TRBV2 with TRBJ2-7; 10 bases fit TRBD1. This CDR3 spans 14 amino acids. The V gene end was trimmed by 4 bases and the J gene end by 3 bases; junction bases not matched to a gene: 3. The germline gives CDR1 SNHLY, CDR2 FYNNEI. The CDR3 loop reads CASSGDRGSYEQYF. CDR3 DNA: TGTGCCAGCAGTGGGGACAGGGGAAGCTACGAGCAGTACTTC.

Notes on this clone: One end of the junction varies from germline; a read error may be responsible. This chain uses TRBV5-1 with TRBJ2-7; perhaps TRBD1 as D (6 bases). CDR3 length: 13 amino acids. Germline V gene sequence: CDR1 SGHRS, CDR2 YFSETQ. The CDR3: CTSNLGPQGEQYF. CDR3 nucleotides: TGCACCAGCAATCTAGGGCCTCAGGGGGAGCAGTACTTC.

The rearrangement joins TRBV15 to TRBJ1-4, with 8 nucleotides matching TRBD1. The germline V gene encodes CDR1 LNHNV and CDR2 YYDKDF (reference sequence). The CDR3 consists of 17 residues. The V gene end was trimmed by 4 bases and the J gene end by 8 bases; junction bases not matched to a gene: 15. The DNA for the CDR3 is TGTGCCACCAGCATACAGCAGGACAGGGCGAGTTGGGAAAAACTGTTTTTT. Translated: CATSIQQDRASWEKLFF.

The rearrangement joins TRBV2 to TRBJ1-3; TRBD1 agrees at 9 bases. V shed 3 bases and J 4 bases; nucleotides not matched to a gene: 13. CDR3 length equals 18 residues. Looked up from germline, CDR1 is SNHLY and CDR2 is FYNNEI. The CDR3 protein is CASSDLRGDRVWGNTIYF. As DNA, the CDR3 is TGTGCCAGCAGTGATCTCCGGGGGGACAGGGTGTGGGGAAACACCATATATTTT.

The CDR3: CASSLSGTGVYEQYF. CDR3 nucleotides: TGCGCCAGCAGCTTGAGTGGGACAGGGGTTTACGAGCAGTACTTC. The chain links TRBV5-1 to TRBJ2-7; 10 nucleotides line up with TRBD1. V was pared by 1 base and J by 4 bases, with 5 bases of the junction left unmatched. This CDR3 spans 15 amino acids. Germline CDR1 SGHRS, CDR2 YFSETQ.

The genes are TRBV7-9 and TRBJ1-1; D perhaps matches TRBD1 (5 bases). The CDR3 has 16 residues. Trimming removed 5 bases at V and 5 bases at J, with 21 bases between. The germline V gene has CDR1 SEHNR and CDR2 FQNEAQ (reference sequence). The CDR3 region has the DNA TGTGCCAGCAGCCCTAAGGCGGGGGGGGAGAAAACTGAAGCTTTCTTT. Its protein product is CASSPKAGGEKTEAFF.

V is TRBV5-4 and J is TRBJ1-1; D may be TRBD1 (5 bases). In germline, CDR1 is SGHNT, CDR2 YYREEE (reference sequence). V lost 6 bases to trimming and J lost 10 bases, with 19 bases between them. There are 13 residues in the CDR3. This CDR3 reads CASTRQGFGGAFF. The CDR3 DNA reads as TGTGCCAGCACCCGTCAGGGATTCGGGGGAGCTTTCTTT.